The clone carrying this T cell receptor beta chain appeared once. CDR3 length: 13 amino acids. V lost 3 bases, J lost 5 bases, and 11 bases lay in between. CDR1 is LGHDT and CDR2 is YNNKEL in the germline V gene (reference sequence). Original processing methods: Estimates of nucleated cell counts were drawn from the amplification of reference gene primers. The repertoire was sequenced with immunoSEQ multiplex PCR; TCRdb's copy has only in-frame clones and lacks some. That table is the source of V, J and clone size, and D and trimming were worked out from the DNA. Among 70,000 or so clones, 79% were seen once, and the ten largest hold around 50%. The data derive from a study of blood T cell repertoires in COVID-19. Whole-study context: Samples came from the United States, Italy and Spain, spanning acute and convalescent COVID-19.

V gene TRBV3-1 (or the pseudogene TRBV3-2) combines with J gene TRBJ2-7; D might be TRBD1 (7 bases). The source material was peripheral blood. This clonotype was obtained from a human donor in a cohort sampled during active COVID-19. CDR3 amino acids: CASSQSRGDEQYF. In DNA form, the CDR3 reads TGTGCCAGCAGCCAGTCCAGGGGGGACGAGCAGTACTTC.